This TCR beta chain emerged from a study of human T cells and chemical hapten exposure. The study's findings and limits: More PT1 expanded TCRs went with higher patch test scores. Donors were affected by alopecia, so their immune reaction might vary from that of healthy individuals. Sensitizing to DPC left TCRs with a frequency above 1 in 1000 unaltered.

The V end lost 0 bases, the J end lost 1 base, and 12 bases lay between the germline ends. Germline loops: CDR1 DFQATT, CDR2 SNEGSKA (reference sequence). The CDR3 totals 16 residues. Regarding this clonotype: Its antigen is unidentified.

As for time point: patch test 1, 2 weeks after DPC sensitization. Indicated treatment: therapeutic diphenylcyclopropenone sensitization with weekly scalp DPC. The library labeled individual cDNA molecules by adding unique molecular identifiers to them. TCRdb analysed the RACE reads with MiXCR anew, one entry per CDR3 protein. The profile shows around 380,000 distinct CDR3 sequences, approximately 4.4% of them singletons. The sample was whole blood, taken in connection with sensitization to the hapten diphenylcyclopropenone (DPC). The chain is built from TRBV20-1 and TRBJ2-2; D possibly uses TRBD1 or TRBD2 (5 bases each). The clonotype originates from a woman aged 50 to 60 with alopecia areata. Some clones in this sample may be carry-over from other donors' samples. In DNA, the CDR3 is TGCAGTGCTAGAGATGGGGGTCAGGGGAACACCGGGGAGCTGTTTTTT. Encoded protein: CSARDGGQGNTGELFF.